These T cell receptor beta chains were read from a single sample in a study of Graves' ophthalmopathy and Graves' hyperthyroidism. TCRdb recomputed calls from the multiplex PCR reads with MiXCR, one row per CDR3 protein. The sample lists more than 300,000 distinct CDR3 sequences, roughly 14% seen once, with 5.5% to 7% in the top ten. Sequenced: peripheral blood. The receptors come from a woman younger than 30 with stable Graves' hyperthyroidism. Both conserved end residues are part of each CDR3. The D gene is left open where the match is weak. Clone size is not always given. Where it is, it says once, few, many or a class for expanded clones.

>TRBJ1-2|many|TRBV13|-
TGTGCCAGCAGCTTAAAGGGATGGGGCTACACCTTC
CASSLKGWGYTF
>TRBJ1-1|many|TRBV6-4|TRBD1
TGTGCCAGCAGTGCCGGGACAGGGGGCACTGAAGCTTTCTTT
CASSAGTGGTEAFF
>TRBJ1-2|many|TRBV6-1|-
TGTGCCAGCAGTGAAACCCTACGGGACCCCTGCACCTTC
CASSETLRDPCTF
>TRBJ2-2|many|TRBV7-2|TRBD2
TGTGCCAGCAGCCTAGGGAGGGTTGGCACCGGGGAGCTGTTTTTT
CASSLGRVGTGELFF
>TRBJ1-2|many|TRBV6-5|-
TGTGCCAGCAGTTACTCCAATGGCTACACCTTC
CASSYSNGYTF
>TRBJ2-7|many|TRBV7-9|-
TGTGCCAGCAGCTCCAAAAACGTCGAGCAGTACTTC
CASSSKNVEQYF
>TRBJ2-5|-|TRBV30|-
TGTGCCTGGAGTGTACAAGAGACCCAGTACTTC
CAWSVQETQYF
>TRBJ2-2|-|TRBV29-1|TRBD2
TGCAGCGTGGCTACCGCCGTCGCTAGCGGCCTTCTCCCCGGGGAGCTGTTTTTT
CSVATAVASGLLPGELFF
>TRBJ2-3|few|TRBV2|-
TGTGCCAGCAGTGAAGGTGATACGCAGTATTTT
CASSEGDTQYF
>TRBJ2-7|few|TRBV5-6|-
TGTGCCAGCAGCTTGATCGGCTCGGGTTCGGAGCAGTACTTC
CASSLIGSGSEQYF
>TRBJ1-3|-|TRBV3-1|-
TGTGCCAGCAGCCCCACGTTGAGCTCTGGAAACACCATATATTTT
CASSPTLSSGNTIYF
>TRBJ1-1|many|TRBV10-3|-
TGTGCCATCAGTGACCGTAGATCTGAAGCTTTCTTT
CAISDRRSEAFF
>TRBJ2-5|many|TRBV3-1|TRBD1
TGTGCCAGCAGCCAATGGGGACAGTTCAAAGAGACCCAGTACTTC
CASSQWGQFKETQYF
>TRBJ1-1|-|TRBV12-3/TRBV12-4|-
TGTGCCAGCAGTCGCGATTCGCGCACTGAAGCTTTCTTT
CASSRDSRTEAFF
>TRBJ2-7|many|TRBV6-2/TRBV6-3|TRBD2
TGTGCCAGCTTGGGACTAGCGAACTACGAGCAGTACTTC
CASLGLANYEQYF
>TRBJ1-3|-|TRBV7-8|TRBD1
TGTGCCAGCAGCTTAGCTGCAGGGGGCAACCGTGGGGACACCATATATTTT
CASSLAAGGNRGDTIYF
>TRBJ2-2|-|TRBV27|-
TGTGCCAACCGGGACACCGACACCGGGGAGCTGTTTTTT
CANRDTDTGELFF
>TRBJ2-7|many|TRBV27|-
TGTGCCAGCAGTCCGCTCGGGGACGCCGGATCCTACGAGCAGTACTTC
CASSPLGDAGSYEQYF
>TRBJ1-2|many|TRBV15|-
TGTGCCACCAGCTGGGTTGGGGCCAACTATGGCTACACCTTC
CATSWVGANYGYTF
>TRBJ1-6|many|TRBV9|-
TGTGCCAGCAGCGTGGCAACCGGGGGTTCACCCCTCCACTTT
CASSVATGGSPLHF
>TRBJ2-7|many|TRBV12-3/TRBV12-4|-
TGTGCCAGCAGTTTAACTTTCAGGGGCTGGAGCGAGCAGTACTTC
CASSLTFRGWSEQYF
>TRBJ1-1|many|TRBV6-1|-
TGTGCCAGCAGTGAAGAGTCTGTGAACACTGAAGCTTTCTTT
CASSEESVNTEAFF
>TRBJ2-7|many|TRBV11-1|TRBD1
TGTGCCAGCAGCCGTTCCGGGACAGGGTACTCCTACGAGCAGTACTTC
CASSRSGTGYSYEQYF
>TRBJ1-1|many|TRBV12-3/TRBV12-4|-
TGTGCCAGCAGTTCCTTTAGGCGGGAATTTGAAGCTTTCTTT
CASSSFRREFEAFF
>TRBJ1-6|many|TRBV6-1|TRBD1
TGTGCCCTTCGGACAGGGAATAATTCACCCCTCCACTTT
CALRTGNNSPLHF
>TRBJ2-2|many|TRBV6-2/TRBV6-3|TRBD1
TGTGCCAGCAAACAGGGGGCAAGGAGAACCGGGGAGCTGTTTTTT
CASKQGARRTGELFF
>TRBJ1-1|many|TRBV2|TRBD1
TGTGCCAGCAGTGAAGCGAAGGGACAGGGTCGAACTGAAGCTTTCTTT
CASSEAKGQGRTEAFF
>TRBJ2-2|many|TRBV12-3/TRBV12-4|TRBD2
TGTGCCAGCAGATCTTTAGCGGGGTTGAACACCGGGGAGCTGTTTTTT
CASRSLAGLNTGELFF
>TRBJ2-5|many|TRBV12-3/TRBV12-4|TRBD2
TGTGCCAGCAGTCCGACCCCTAGCGGGGGTGTGACCCAGTACTTC
CASSPTPSGGVTQYF
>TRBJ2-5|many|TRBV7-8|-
TGTGCCAGCAGCCCGTCGAGGCCCCCGTACCAAGAGACCCAGTACTTC
CASSPSRPPYQETQYF
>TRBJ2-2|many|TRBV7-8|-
TGTGCCAGCAGCCCGCCTCCCCCCCGGGGGCTGAACGGGGAGCTGTTTTTT
CASSPPPPRGLNGELFF
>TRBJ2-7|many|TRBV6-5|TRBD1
TGTGCCAGCAGTCTTACAGGGGGTGGAAGCTCCTACGAGCAGTACTTC
CASSLTGGGSSYEQYF
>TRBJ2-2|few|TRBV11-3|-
TGTGCCAGCAGCTTCGGGGGAGTAGGCACCGGGGAGCTGTTTTTT
CASSFGGVGTGELFF
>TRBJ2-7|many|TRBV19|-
TGTGCCAGTAGTACAGGACGGGTAAGCTCCTACGAGCAGTACTTC
CASSTGRVSSYEQYF
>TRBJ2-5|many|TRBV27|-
TGTGCCAGCCGACTCTTACCGGGGCTGGAGACCCAGTACTTC
CASRLLPGLETQYF
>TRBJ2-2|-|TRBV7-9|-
TGTGCCAGCAGCTTAGATACGAACACCGGGGAGCTGTTTTTT
CASSLDTNTGELFF
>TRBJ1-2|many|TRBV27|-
TGTGCCAGCAGTACCGAACGATACTATGGCTACACCTTC
CASSTERYYGYTF
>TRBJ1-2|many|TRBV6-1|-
TGTGCCAGCAGTGAAAACAAGGTTAACTATGGCTACACCTTC
CASSENKVNYGYTF
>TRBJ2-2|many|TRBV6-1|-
TGTGCCAGCAGTGAGTTGACTACGAACACCGGGGAGCTGTTTTTT
CASSELTTNTGELFF